The present entry profiles one T cell receptor (beta chain) with its context. The data are from a study of blood T cell repertoires in COVID-19. Overall study context: The samples span acute and convalescent COVID-19 from the United States, Italy and Spain.

Methods used by the authors: Amplification from reference gene primers served as the basis for estimated nucleated cell counts. Profiling relied on immunoSEQ multiplex PCR, and the TCRdb table lists in-frame clones only, not all of them. V, J and clone size are taken as reported in that table, and D and trimming were inferred from the DNA itself. The sample includes roughly 330,000 clones, more than 80% of them seen just once. Germline V CDR1 and CDR2: MGHDK, SYGVNS. V lost 8 bases to trimming and J lost 7 bases, with 12 bases between them. The CDR3 covers 12 residues. The chain combines TRBV25-1 with TRBJ1-5; D possibly corresponds to TRBD1 (5 bases). Specimen: peripheral blood. The receptor was derived from a man aged 18 to 30 who had recovered from COVID-19. The chain's CDR3 is CASWGVGQPQHF. The CDR3, as DNA: TGTGCCAGCTGGGGGGTAGGACAGCCCCAGCATTTT.